This T cell receptor (beta chain) originates from a study of blood T cell repertoires in COVID-19. Looking at the study overall: Whether acute or convalescent, the COVID-19 samples came from the United States, Italy and Spain.

Data came from immunoSEQ multiplex PCR; TCRdb stores just in-frame clones and leaves some out. The data show around 20,000 clones, around nine tenths seen once. This CDR3 spans 11 amino acids. The material sequenced was peripheral blood. V and J are TRBV21-1 and TRBJ2-7; the D call in the table, TRBD1, was not verified against the DNA. TRBV21-1 is given as a pseudogene. The clonotype was recovered from a human donor in a cohort sampled during active COVID-19. The CDR3 region is CASSKGQEQYF. The CDR3 coding sequence is TGTGCCAGCAGCAAAGGACAGGAGCAGTACTTC.